One and the same sample provided the 29 T cell receptor beta chains below, sequenced in a study of T cells in Graves' hyperthyroidism and ophthalmopathy. RNA transcripts were the template for amplifying TCR beta CDR3 regions. With the HTBI primer set, the TCR CDR3 went through a first round of RT-PCR. One entry per CDR3 protein, called by TCRdb with MiXCR from the multiplex PCR reads. The table lists a few hundred thousand distinct CDR3 sequences, over 12% of them singletons. Sequencing input: blood. The source of these receptors is a woman between 55 and 75 years old with Graves' ophthalmopathy.

This clonotype was observed a handful of times. V gene TRBV5-4 combines with J gene TRBJ2-5, with a tentative D call TRBD2 (6 bases). The CDR3 has 14 amino acids. The V gene lost 5 bases and the J gene lost 1 base, with 12 bases spanning the gap. Germline V gene data show CDR1 as SGHNT and CDR2 as YYREEE (reference sequence). The CDR3 region is CASRPSGLQETQYF. In DNA form, the CDR3 reads TGTGCCAGCAGGCCCTCGGGACTCCAAGAGACCCAGTACTTC.

This rearrangement joins TRBV2 to TRBJ2-6; 9 bases match TRBD1. The CDR3 contains 17 residues. Trimming removed 8 bases from V and 2 bases from J; junction bases left unmatched: 10. Germline values: CDR1 SNHLY, CDR2 FYNNEI. Here the CDR3 DNA reads TGTGCCAGCTCTGGGACAGGGTACCCCCCTGGGGCCAACGTCCTGACTTTC. This sequence encodes CASSGTGYPPGANVLTF.

This clonotype has more than one count but fewer than ten. The chain recombines TRBV5-1 with TRBJ2-2; D unresolved. V gave up 0 bases and J gave up 6 bases, with 9 bases separating them. Germline V gene sequence: CDR1 SGHRS, CDR2 YFSETQ. The CDR3 loop spans 14 amino acids. The CDR3 nucleotides read TGCGCCAGCAGCTTGGCCGCCCGGTCCGGGGAGCTGTTTTTT. It encodes CASSLAARSGELFF.

This clonotype was counted only a few times. V gene TRBV19 combines with J gene TRBJ2-3; 7 bases fit TRBD1. The CDR3 length is 15 residues. The junction had 15 bases not matched to a gene; V was cut back by 10 bases and J by 5 bases. In germline, CDR1 is LNHDA, CDR2 SQIVND (reference sequence). CDR3 nucleotide sequence: TGTGCCACTGCTACAGGGGAAGCAGGTATAGATACGCAGTATTTT. Protein sequence: CATATGEAGIDTQYF.

This clonotype showed up just a few times. The chain recombines TRBV5-4 with TRBJ2-1, with D possibly TRBD2 on 5 matching bases. CDR1 and CDR2 from the germline V gene are SGHNT and YYREEE (reference sequence). The germline V and J ends were trimmed by 4 bases and 7 bases, with 18 bases remaining between them. The CDR3 length is 15 residues. The CDR3 DNA sequence: TGTGCCAGCAGCCTGGACCTAGCAAGAGGGAATGAGCAGTTCTTC. Protein product: CASSLDLARGNEQFF.

The gene calls are TRBV20-1 and TRBJ2-7; D assignment may be TRBD1 or TRBD2 (6 bases each). Germline V gives CDR1 DFQATT, CDR2 SNEGSKA (reference sequence). The length of the CDR3 is 11 residues. V was trimmed by 5 bases and J by 5 bases, leaving 10 bases between them. In DNA form, the CDR3 reads TGCAGTGCTGGTAGGGGGGACGAGCAGTACTTC. Protein sequence: CSAGRGDEQYF.

This clonotype was seen many times. The V and J genes are TRBV5-1 and TRBJ2-1; 9 positions match TRBD2. Germline CDR1 and CDR2: SGHRS and YFSETQ. With V trimmed by 4 bases and J by 9 bases, 11 bases remained unmatched. This CDR3 contains 15 residues. This chain's CDR3 is CASSPVAGVGSEQFF. The CDR3 DNA reads TGCGCCAGCAGCCCCGTAGCGGGAGTGGGTAGTGAGCAGTTCTTC.

This clonotype came up many times. The V gene is TRBV27, the J gene TRBJ2-2; D remains ambiguous. The germline V gene has CDR1 MNHEY and CDR2 SMNVEV (reference sequence). V shed 6 bases and J shed 7 bases, with 6 bases lying between them. The CDR3 loop spans 11 amino acids. The CDR3 DNA is TGTGCCAGCAGAACGTACGGGGAGCTGTTTTTT. This translates into CASRTYGELFF.

This clonotype was counted many times. The V call is TRBV27, the J call TRBJ2-1, with a possible D match to TRBD2 (6 bases). Trimming took off 7 bases at V and 7 bases at J, with 23 bases between the two ends. The V gene's germline CDR1 is MNHEY and CDR2 SMNVEV (reference sequence). CDR3 length equals 16 residues. CDR3 loop: CASMKYGEGGRNEQFF. The CDR3 region has the DNA TGTGCCAGCATGAAGTATGGAGAGGGTGGGAGGAATGAGCAGTTCTTC.

The chain uses TRBV27 and TRBJ2-2; D is unresolved. V lost 2 bases and J 6 bases, leaving 10 bases between the germline ends. This CDR3 is 14 amino acids long. Germline lookup yields CDR1 MNHEY and CDR2 SMNVEV (reference sequence). CDR3 nucleotides: TGTGCCAGCAGTTTACATAGGAGTTCCGGGGAGCTGTTTTTT. Translated: CASSLHRSSGELFF.

This clonotype was seen at least ten times. The chain employs TRBV12-3 or TRBV12-4 and TRBJ2-6; D may correspond to TRBD1 or TRBD2 (5 bases each). This CDR3 contains 16 residues. The ends were cut back, 5 bases at V and 4 bases at J, with 15 bases in the middle. CDR3: CASSHGTGRGANVLTF. CDR3 in DNA: TGTGCCAGCAGTCACGGGACGGGTCGGGGGGCCAACGTCCTGACTTTC.

This clonotype appeared a few times. The chain recombines TRBV30 with TRBJ1-1; 7 nucleotides align to TRBD1. Germline CDR1 reads GTSNPN; CDR2 reads SVGIG (reference sequence). The trim removed 3 bases at V and 8 bases at J, leaving 6 bases unmatched. There are 12 residues in the CDR3. The CDR3 region is CAWRDRSLEAFF. The CDR3 DNA reads as TGTGCCTGGAGGGACAGGTCATTAGAAGCTTTCTTT.

The sample holds many counts of this clonotype. The J gene is TRBJ2-1, the V gene TRBV7-3; tentatively, D is TRBD1 or TRBD2 (5 bases each). The V and J ends lost 5 bases and 3 bases respectively, with 17 bases between them. Per germline, CDR1 SGHTA and CDR2 FQGTGA. The CDR3 length is 16 residues. CDR3 loop: CASSLGVGDNYNEQFF. CDR3 coding DNA: TGTGCCAGCAGCCTGGGGGTGGGAGACAACTACAATGAGCAGTTCTTC. The entire variable domain, with the rest obtained from reference TRBV7-3 and TRBJ2-1, is as follows: GAGVSQTPSNKVTEKGKYVELRCDPISGHTALYWYRQSLGQGPEFLIYFQGTGAADDSGLPNDRFFAVRPEGSVSTLKIQRTERGDSAVYLCASSLGVGDNYNEQFFGPGTRLTVL.

There are many counts of this clonotype. J is TRBJ1-4 and V is TRBV11-2; TRBD1 agrees at 8 bases. The V and J ends lost 4 bases and 3 bases, in that order; junction bases with no gene match: 4. Germline CDR1 SGHAT, CDR2 FQNNGV. CDR3 length: 15 amino acids. The CDR3 DNA is TGTGCCAGCAGCTCTCAGGGGGCTGCTAATGAAAAACTGTTTTTT. It codes for CASSSQGAANEKLFF.

About this clonotype: At one boundary the junction diverges from the germline segment, which might be a read error. The chain is built from TRBV5-6 and TRBJ2-1; D is possibly TRBD1 or TRBD2 (5 bases each). CDR1 and CDR2 from the germline V gene are SGHDT and YYEEEE. This CDR3 has 14 residues. CDR3 nucleotides: TGTGCCAGCAGCTACCCGGGACCTTACAATGAGCAGCTCTTC. Translating gives CASSYPGPYNEQLF.

This clonotype was counted many times. The chain is built from TRBV3-1 and TRBJ2-7; D is possibly TRBD1 or TRBD2 (5 bases each). Looked up from germline, CDR1 is LGHDT and CDR2 is YNNKEL (reference sequence). The CDR3 extends over 14 amino acids. V lost 4 bases to trimming and J lost 4 bases, with 14 bases between them. CDR3 residues: CASSRAGTTYEQYF. The DNA for the CDR3 is TGTGCCAGCAGCCGGGCTGGGACCACTTACGAGCAGTACTTC.

V gene TRBV15 combines with J gene TRBJ1-5; tentatively, D is TRBD1 (6 bases). The V gene lost 3 bases and the J gene lost 7 bases, with 28 bases spanning the gap. The CDR3 totals 19 residues. Germline CDR1 reads LNHNV; CDR2 reads YYDKDF (reference sequence). The CDR3 DNA follows: TGTGCCACCAGCAGGAGGTCCCCGGGACACTCATTCCCAGTCCAGCCCCAGCATTTT. Its protein product is CATSRRSPGHSFPVQPQHF.

This clonotype was counted only a few times. The V call is TRBV29-1, the J call TRBJ2-5, with TRBD1 identical over 8 bases. V lost 4 bases, J lost 5 bases, and 6 bases stayed unmatched. Per the germline V gene, CDR1 is SQVTM and CDR2 is ANQGSEA. The CDR3 runs 13 residues. The CDR3: CSVGQGTGETQYF. The CDR3 nucleotides are TGCAGCGTTGGACAGGGGACGGGGGAGACCCAGTACTTC.

In its sample, this clonotype was seen many times. The genes are TRBV2 and TRBJ2-5; D may match TRBD1 or TRBD2 (5 bases each). With 6 bases removed from V and 5 bases from J, the gap between germline ends came to 16 bases. The length of the CDR3 is 14 residues. CDR1 is SNHLY, CDR2 FYNNEI, per germline. The DNA of the CDR3 is TGTGCCAGCAGCCCGAGGGGAGCTCGGGAGACCCAGTACTTC. The encoded protein is CASSPRGARETQYF.

This clonotype has a count of ten or more. This chain links TRBV12-5 with TRBJ2-1, with 12 bases matching TRBD2. This CDR3 is 16 amino acids long. Germline-derived CDR1 and CDR2 are LGHNT and FRNRAP. V lost 3 bases to trimming and J lost 3 bases; unmatched junction nucleotides: 3. The CDR3 DNA follows: TGTGCTAGTGGTTTTAGACTAGCGGGAGACTACAATGAGCAGTTCTTC. It is translated as CASGFRLAGDYNEQFF.

This clonotype was counted many times. The chain joins TRBV7-8 to TRBJ2-6, with 11 bases fitting TRBD2. After removal of 2 bases from V and 0 bases from J, the junction contained 3 bases not matched to a gene. This CDR3 spans 18 amino acids. From germline, CDR1 is SGHVS and CDR2 FQNEAQ. CDR3 amino acids: CASSLLAGGHSGANVLTF. The CDR3 DNA sequence: TGTGCCAGCAGCTTACTAGCGGGAGGCCACTCTGGGGCCAACGTCCTGACTTTC.

This clonotype was counted many times. The chain employs TRBV30 and TRBJ1-1, with 8 positions matching TRBD1. CDR1 is GTSNPN, CDR2 SVGIG, per germline (reference sequence). The V gene end was trimmed by 6 bases and the J gene end by 4 bases; junction bases not matched to a gene: 10. CDR3 length: 14 amino acids. CDR3 coding DNA: TGTGCCTGCCCCGCCGGTGACAGGGGCACTGAAGCTTTCTTT. It is translated as CACPAGDRGTEAFF. Full variable domain (remainder filled in from reference TRBV30 and TRBJ1-1): SQTIHQWPATLVQPVGSPLSLECTVEGTSNPNLYWYRQAAGRGLQLLFYSVGIGQISSEVPQNLSASRPQDRQFILSSKKLLLSDSGFYLCACPAGDRGTEAFFGQGTRLTVV.

This clonotype was seen at least ten times. V and J are TRBV27 and TRBJ1-1, with a possible D match to TRBD1 (5 bases). The length of the CDR3 is 15 residues. The germline V and J ends were trimmed by 3 bases and 0 bases, with 11 bases remaining between them. Germline CDR1 is MNHEY and CDR2 is SMNVEV (reference sequence). The CDR3 loop reads CASSFGTGMNTEAFF. The CDR3 nucleotides are TGTGCCAGCAGTTTCGGGACGGGCATGAACACTGAAGCTTTCTTT.

This clonotype has ten or more counts. J is TRBJ2-3 and V is TRBV27; TRBD2 aligns across 14 bases. Per the germline V gene, CDR1 is MNHEY and CDR2 is SMNVEV (reference sequence). CDR3 length equals 15 residues. The V gene end was trimmed by 5 bases and the J gene end by 4 bases; junction bases not matched to a gene: 2. In DNA, the CDR3 is TGTGCCAGCAGTGAGACTAGCGGGAGGGCAGATACGCAGTATTTT. As protein: CASSETSGRADTQYF.

This clonotype has a count of ten or more. The rearrangement joins TRBV6-6 to TRBJ1-5; D possibly corresponds to TRBD1 (5 bases). Germline-derived CDR1 and CDR2 are MNHNY and SVGAGI (reference sequence). This CDR3 has 15 residues. Between the trimmed V and J ends, which lost 2 bases and 2 bases, there was a span of 10 bases. Written as DNA, the CDR3 is TGTGCCAGCAGTTACACGGGGGAGGGCAATCAGCCCCAGCATTTT. Protein sequence: CASSYTGEGNQPQHF.

This clonotype was observed many times. The V gene is TRBV2, the J gene TRBJ2-1; maybe TRBD2 (5 bases). The CDR3 sequence is 15 residues long. V was clipped by 6 bases and J by 2 bases, with 14 bases between them. CDR1 and CDR2 from the germline V gene are SNHLY and FYNNEI. The CDR3 sequence: CASRLGLGAYNEQFF. The CDR3 DNA is TGTGCCAGCAGACTAGGCCTTGGGGCCTACAATGAGCAGTTCTTC.

V gene TRBV4-2 combines with J gene TRBJ2-7, with 8 positions matching TRBD2. The CDR3 sequence is 17 residues long. Germline CDR1 and CDR2: LGHNA and YNFKEQ. V dropped 2 bases and J dropped 2; count of bases not matched to a gene: 11. CDR3 in DNA: TGTGCCAGCAGCCAATCCCCTACAGCGGGAGCGACCTACGAGCAGTACTTC. This encodes CASSQSPTAGATYEQYF.

CDR3 in amino acids: CASSPGLPGSEQYF. CDR3 bases: TGTGCCAGTAGTCCCGGGCTCCCCGGGAGCGAGCAGTACTTC. The V and J genes are TRBV19 and TRBJ2-7; possible D gene TRBD2, 6 bases. Germline CDR1 LNHDA, CDR2 SQIVND (reference sequence). Between the trimmed V and J ends, which lost 5 bases and 6 bases, there was a span of 17 bases. The CDR3 consists of 14 residues.

This clonotype was observed once. The chain employs TRBV7-9 and TRBJ1-1; 9 bases match TRBD1. The germline gives CDR1 SEHNR, CDR2 FQNEAQ (reference sequence). V shed 5 bases and J 14 bases; nucleotides not matched to a gene: 15. This CDR3 comprises 14 residues. For the CDR3, the DNA is TGTGCCAGCAGCCCTCTGGCGGCCGGGACAGGGCACTTCTTT. As protein: CASSPLAAGTGHFF.